The TCR beta chain under discussion was sequenced for a study of T cells after yellow fever vaccination. About the research overall: Fractions of limited cellularity were prepared by means of SMART-Seq v4 Ultra Low Input.

This clonotype was recorded at least ten times. The antigen is undetermined. Findings and limits, study-wide: Peaking faster, on day 5 versus 15, the secondary response was nonetheless weaker. Most primary-vaccination clones recurred post-booster (roughly 96% CD4, roughly 87% CD8). Within FACS-sorted repertoires, abundant clonotypes contaminating from the bulk population could be present.

TCRdb re-called the 5' RACE reads through MiXCR, storing one row per CDR3 protein. Seen here are 300,000 to 350,000 distinct CDR3 sequences, 4% observed once, and the top ten hold 24%. The CDR3 totals 15 residues. The V gene's germline CDR1 is DFQATT and CDR2 SNEGSKA (reference sequence). V trimming: 4 bases; J trimming: 0 bases; junction bases outside the gene matches: 8. Sequenced here: PBMCs, sampled 5 days after the yellow fever booster vaccination. The V and J genes are TRBV20-1 and TRBJ1-1, with 7 bases lining up with TRBD1. The receptor was derived from a man in his late teens or twenties who received the YFV17D yellow fever vaccine. The CDR3 reads CSATKEGQMNTEAFF. For the CDR3, the DNA is TGCAGTGCTACAAAAGAGGGACAGATGAACACTGAAGCTTTCTTT.